This T cell receptor beta chain comes out of a study of T cells in Graves' hyperthyroidism and ophthalmopathy. In germline, CDR1 is SGHVS, CDR2 FNYEAQ. This CDR3 is built from 16 residues. Trimming shortened V by 2 bases and J by 4 bases, and 14 bases separated the two germline ends. Hyperthyroidism, newly diagnosed and lasting under 2 months, affected patients aged 18 to 65. Around 10 ml of fresh peripheral blood supplied the PBMCs. To note about this clonotype: Its specificity is not known.

Study-wide results and caveats: A model of 13 V-J features distinguished ophthalmopathy from stable hyperthyroidism.

Amplification of TCR beta CDR3 regions was performed using RNA transcripts as template. HTBI primers were employed in a first-round RT-PCR of the TCR CDR3. TCRdb fed the multiplex PCR reads into MiXCR, producing one record per CDR3 protein. Of some 440,000 distinct CDR3 sequences listed, more than 15% were seen once; the top ten hold roughly 8%. The sequencing sample was made of blood. The source of this sequence is a woman between 18 and 29 years old with Graves' hyperthyroidism. The chain links TRBV7-6 to TRBJ2-2; TRBD1 might be the D (6 bases). The CDR3 DNA reads as TGTGCCAGCAGCTTAACTTATAGACAGGTCACCGGGGAGCTGTTTTTT. Residues: CASSLTYRQVTGELFF.